These 27 T cell receptor beta chains were all obtained from the same sample, sequenced in a study of regulatory T cells. Study outcomes and limitations: Hydrophobic residues at CDR3 positions 6 and 7 were enriched in conventional CD4+ T cells of CD3G-deficient patients.

These receptors are not linked to any known antigen. The primer mix had 52 TRBV and 13 TRBJ primers. Sequencing used immunoSEQ multiplex PCR; TCRdb keeps in-frame clones, though not all of them. This table has almost 30,000 clones, 85% to 95% appearing once. The sample comprised conventional CD4+ T cells sorted from blood. Receptors originate from a person aged 18 to 30 with CD3G deficiency.

V usage is TRBV6-1 and J usage is TRBJ2-3, with TRBD2 matching 11 bases. Germline V gene sequence: CDR1 MNHNS, CDR2 SASEGT. The CDR3 is 15 amino acids. J gave up 5 bases and V 0 bases, and 1 base lay outside the gene matches. The DNA of the CDR3 is TGTGCCAGCAGTGAAGCGCTAGCGGGAGGAGATACGCAGTATTTT. Protein sequence: CASSEALAGGDTQYF.

The chain couples TRBV18 to TRBJ2-1; D is uncertain. The V gene's germline CDR1 is KGHSH and CDR2 LQKENI. Trimming left V 3 bases short and J 10 bases short, with 16 bases between. The CDR3 spans 14 residues. The CDR3 region is CASSPSTGNGEQFF. For the CDR3, the DNA is TGTGCCAGCTCACCTTCGACTGGGAACGGAGAGCAGTTCTTC.

The CDR3 sequence is CASGMRGVNYEQYF. The CDR3 nucleotides read TGTGCCAGCGGAATGAGGGGGGTCAACTACGAGCAGTACTTC. This chain joins TRBV11-2 and TRBJ2-7; either TRBD1 or TRBD2 may supply D (6 bases each). The CDR3 extends over 14 amino acids. Trimming removed 8 bases from V and 3 bases from J, with 17 bases in between. Germline V gives CDR1 SGHAT, CDR2 FQNNGV.

The genes are TRBV7-2 and TRBJ2-7; D not resolved. Per germline, CDR1 SGHTA and CDR2 FQGNSA. CDR3 size: 16 residues. Trimming left V 2 bases short and J 0 bases short, with 14 bases between. The CDR3 here is CASSLTTGESSYEQYF. CDR3 nucleotides: TGTGCCAGCAGCTTAACGACGGGTGAGAGCTCCTACGAGCAGTACTTC.

The chain has TRBV5-4 and TRBJ1-1, with D possibly TRBD1 on 5 matching bases. With 0 bases removed from V and 1 base from J, the gap between germline ends came to 13 bases. Germline-derived CDR1 and CDR2 are SGHNT and YYREEE (reference sequence). The CDR3 runs 16 residues. DNA of the CDR3: TGTGCCAGCAGCTTGGGGGGGGGACTTCGGAACACTGAAGCTTTCTTT. Amino acids: CASSLGGGLRNTEAFF.

This clone was observed a few times. The chain links TRBV7-9 to TRBJ1-3; a possible D gene is TRBD1 (6 bases). There are 15 residues in the CDR3. With 3 bases removed from V and 4 bases from J, the gap between germline ends came to 13 bases. The germline V gene encodes CDR1 SEHNR and CDR2 FQNEAQ (reference sequence). DNA for the CDR3: TGTGCCAGCAGCTTTTCAGGGGTAGCCGGAAACACCATATATTTT. Protein: CASSFSGVAGNTIYF.

J is TRBJ2-1 and V is TRBV7-9; 9 bases line up with TRBD1. V dropped 7 bases and J dropped 2; count of bases not matched to a gene: 9. This CDR3 has 16 amino acids. Germline CDR1 reads SEHNR; CDR2 reads FQNEAQ (reference sequence). CDR3 residues: CASIPKRTGAYNEQFF. The CDR3 DNA follows: TGTGCCAGCATCCCTAAGAGGACAGGGGCCTACAATGAGCAGTTCTTC.

This clone appeared a single time. CDR3 amino acids: CASSGKGQGNQETQYF. In DNA form, the CDR3 reads TGTGCCAGCAGTGGGAAGGGACAGGGGAACCAAGAGACCCAGTACTTC. This chain connects TRBV25-1 to TRBJ2-5; TRBD1 matches at 10 bases. Germline lookup yields CDR1 MGHDK and CDR2 SYGVNS. Trimming at V came to 4 bases and at J to 0 bases, leaving 5 bases not matched to a gene. CDR3 length: 16 residues.

This rearrangement joins TRBV6-6 to TRBJ1-5; no firm D call. Trimming cost V 5 bases and J 2 bases, with 13 bases left between them. In germline, CDR1 is MNHNY, CDR2 SVGAGI (reference sequence). The CDR3 is 15 amino acids. As DNA, the CDR3 is TGTGCCAGCAGTCCACCGCGGGGTGGCAATCAGCCCCAGCATTTT. Encoded protein: CASSPPRGGNQPQHF.

This chain connects TRBV30 to TRBJ2-6; the D is unclear. Trimming stripped 3 bases from V and 0 bases from J, with 3 bases between. Germline V gene sequence: CDR1 GTSNPN, CDR2 SVGIG (reference sequence). The CDR3 runs to 13 residues. The CDR3 loop is CAWRLSGANVLTF. The CDR3 DNA sequence: TGTGCCTGGAGGCTCTCTGGGGCCAACGTCCTGACTTTC.

The CDR3 sequence is CASSLDYKNTEAFF. DNA for the CDR3: TGCGCCAGCAGCTTGGATTACAAGAACACTGAAGCTTTCTTT. V and J are TRBV5-1 and TRBJ1-1; D gene unclear. CDR1 and CDR2 from the germline V gene are SGHRS and YFSETQ. The CDR3 runs 14 residues. V lost 0 bases and J lost 1, with 7 bases in between.

This chain joins TRBV10-2 and TRBJ2-7; D not certain. With 5 bases removed from V and 2 bases from J, the gap between germline ends came to 13 bases. CDR1 is WSHSY and CDR2 is SAAADI in the germline V gene. CDR3 size: 14 residues. The CDR3 nucleotides are TGCGCCAGCAGTCCTGGTGGTCTTGCCTACGAGCAGTACTTC. Residues: CASSPGGLAYEQYF.

V gene TRBV5-6 combines with J gene TRBJ2-3; D gene ambiguous. The V gene's germline CDR1 is SGHDT and CDR2 YYEEEE. The length of the CDR3 is 15 residues. Trimming shortened V by 0 bases and J by 2 bases, and 10 bases separated the two germline ends. CDR3 in DNA: TGTGCCAGCAGCTTGGATTTGGGTCCCACAGATACGCAGTATTTT. It translates to CASSLDLGPTDTQYF.

V and J are TRBV10-2 and TRBJ2-2; D is perhaps TRBD1 (6 bases). The CDR3 runs to 14 residues. Per the germline V gene, CDR1 is WSHSY and CDR2 is SAAADI. V lost 7 bases and J lost 3, with 12 bases in between. The CDR3 DNA follows: TGCGCCAGCAAGGAACAGGGATACACCGGGGAGCTGTTTTTT. Protein sequence: CASKEQGYTGELFF.

In this sample, this clone turned up a few times. As DNA, the CDR3 is TGTGCCAGCAGTTTAGGAGATAGGGCTGGGGCCAACGTCCTGACTTTC. Protein: CASSLGDRAGANVLTF. The rearrangement links TRBV28 to TRBJ2-6; D is ambiguous. CDR1 and CDR2 (germline): MDHEN, SYDVKM. This CDR3 is 16 amino acids long. V lost 2 bases and J lost 2, with 10 bases in between.

The V and J genes are TRBV7-2 and TRBJ2-7; 10 nucleotides align to TRBD1. CDR1 and CDR2 (germline): SGHTA, FQGNSA. CDR3 length: 15 amino acids. V was clipped by 3 bases and J by 3 bases; unmatched bases: 5. The CDR3, as DNA: TGTGCCAGCAGCTTTGGGGACAGGGGCATCTACGAGCAGTACTTC. Its translation: CASSFGDRGIYEQYF.

This rearrangement joins TRBV5-1 to TRBJ2-3; the match to TRBD2 covers 7 bases. Germline V gene data show CDR1 as SGHRS and CDR2 as YFSETQ. The CDR3 totals 18 residues. The J segment lost 2 bases and the V segment lost 2 bases, leaving 14 bases of the junction unmatched. Here the CDR3 DNA reads TGCGCCAGCAGCTTCATATCGCGGGGGTCTAGCCCCACAGATACGCAGTATTTT. This gives the protein CASSFISRGSSPTDTQYF.

This clone appeared a few times. The chain uses TRBV7-8 and TRBJ2-1; tentative D call: TRBD1 (7 bases). Trimming removed 5 bases at V and 7 bases at J, with 18 bases between. Germline CDR1 and CDR2: SGHVS and FQNEAQ. The CDR3 spans 15 residues. CDR3 protein: CASSPKTGRHNEQFF. CDR3 sequence (DNA): TGTGCCAGCAGCCCAAAGACAGGGAGGCATAATGAGCAGTTCTTC.

The chain couples TRBV5-6 to TRBJ2-2, with D possibly matching TRBD1 (6 bases). Germline lookup yields CDR1 SGHDT and CDR2 YYEEEE. Trimming removed 4 bases at V and 0 bases at J, with 10 bases between. The length of the CDR3 is 15 residues. CDR3: CASSRTASNTGELFF. The CDR3 coding sequence is TGTGCCAGCAGCCGGACAGCTTCGAACACCGGGGAGCTGTTTTTT.

The chain uses TRBV9 and TRBJ2-5; D may correspond to TRBD1 or TRBD2 (5 bases each). Germline loops: CDR1 SGDLS, CDR2 YYNGEE. Trimming removed 0 bases at V and 2 bases at J, with 17 bases between. The CDR3 is 17 residues long. This CDR3 is CASSVAARGLMQETQYF. The CDR3 region has the DNA TGTGCCAGCAGCGTAGCAGCGAGGGGATTGATGCAAGAGACCCAGTACTTC.

The V and J genes are TRBV6-5 and TRBJ2-5, with D unclear. The V end lost 7 bases, the J end lost 6 bases, and 12 bases lay between the germline ends. The CDR3 contains 12 residues. The germline V gene encodes CDR1 MNHEY and CDR2 SVGAGI. The CDR3: CASTLELKTQYF. The CDR3 DNA reads TGTGCCAGCACTCTAGAGTTGAAGACCCAGTACTTC.

This clone has a handful of counts. V and J are TRBV7-9 and TRBJ2-2, with D unresolved. CDR1 and CDR2 from the germline V gene are SEHNR and FQNEAQ (reference sequence). CDR3 size: 12 residues. The V end lost 5 bases, the J end lost 5 bases, and 6 bases lay between the germline ends. The CDR3 loop is CASSTPTGELFF. The CDR3 coding sequence is TGTGCCAGCAGCACACCGACCGGGGAGCTGTTTTTT.

The V call is TRBV19, the J call TRBJ1-2; D is perhaps TRBD1 (5 bases). Trimming removed 8 bases from V and 8 bases from J, with 30 bases in between. This CDR3 region has 17 residues. CDR1 and CDR2 from the germline V gene are LNHDA and SQIVND (reference sequence). The CDR3 loop reads CASGHRGRRGSWGGYTF. The CDR3 region has the DNA TGTGCCAGTGGCCATCGCGGTAGACGAGGATCATGGGGCGGCTACACCTTC.

This clone was seen just once. The CDR3 region has the DNA TGTGCAAGTCGCTTAGGCGGGGGGGTTTTT. Protein product: CASRLGGGVF. The rearrangement uses TRBV12-2 and TRBJ1-4. TRBV12-2 is recorded as a pseudogene. The CDR3 is made up of 10 amino acids.

The chain combines TRBV28 with TRBJ2-1, with D unresolved. Germline CDR1 and CDR2: MDHEN and SYDVKM. Trimming left V 4 bases short and J 10 bases short, with 14 bases between. The CDR3 totals 13 residues. Here the CDR3 reads CASSSPAAVEQFF. In nucleotides, the CDR3 is TGTGCCAGCAGTTCCCCGGCTGCCGTAGAGCAGTTCTTC. The full variable domain, its missing parts supplied by reference TRBV28 and TRBJ2-1, is DVKVTQSSRYLVKRTGEKVFLECVQDMDHENMFWYRQDPGLGLRLIYFSYDVKMKEKGDIPEGYSVSREKKERFSLILESASTNQTSMYLCASSSPAAVEQFFGPGTRLTVL.

The chain links TRBV5-1 to TRBJ2-2, with 10 bases lining up with TRBD2. The V gene's germline CDR1 is SGHRS and CDR2 YFSETQ. CDR3 length: 16 amino acids. The V gene end was trimmed by 0 bases and the J gene end by 4 bases; junction bases not matched to a gene: 3. In nucleotides, the CDR3 is TGCGCCAGCAGCTTGGAGGGACTAGCGTCCACCGGGGAGCTGTTTTTT. Protein: CASSLEGLASTGELFF.

This clone was observed a handful of times. The rearrangement links TRBV6-1 to TRBJ1-4, with TRBD1 identical over 7 bases. The CDR3 extends over 14 amino acids. CDR1 MNHNS and CDR2 SASEGT come from the germline V gene. With V trimmed by 4 bases and J by 9 bases, 8 bases remained unmatched. The CDR3 DNA reads TGTGCCAGCAGTGGAGGGGGCGTGAGGCAAAAACTGTTTTTT. Protein product: CASSGGGVRQKLFF.